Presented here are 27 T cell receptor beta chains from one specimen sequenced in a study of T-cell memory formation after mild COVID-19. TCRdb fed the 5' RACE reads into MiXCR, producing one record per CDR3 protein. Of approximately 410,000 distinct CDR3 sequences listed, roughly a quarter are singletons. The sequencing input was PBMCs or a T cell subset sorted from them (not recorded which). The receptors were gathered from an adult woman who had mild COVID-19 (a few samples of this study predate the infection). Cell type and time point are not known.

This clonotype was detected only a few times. This chain's CDR3 is CASRPTTSSGANVLTF. The DNA of the CDR3 is TGTGCCAGCAGACCCACCACCAGCTCTGGGGCCAACGTCCTGACTTTC. The chain combines TRBV12-3 or TRBV12-4 with TRBJ2-6; D call uncertain. Trimming cost V 6 bases and J 0 bases, with 12 bases left between them. This CDR3 contains 16 residues.

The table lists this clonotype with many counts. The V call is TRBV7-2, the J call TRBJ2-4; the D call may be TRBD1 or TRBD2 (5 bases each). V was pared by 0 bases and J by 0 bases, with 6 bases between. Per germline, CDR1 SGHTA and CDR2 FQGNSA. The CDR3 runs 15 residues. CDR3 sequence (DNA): TGTGCCAGCAGCTTAGCCGGGACAGCCAAAAACATTCAGTACTTC. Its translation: CASSLAGTAKNIQYF. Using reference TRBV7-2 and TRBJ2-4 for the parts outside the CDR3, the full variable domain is GAGVSQSPSNKVTEKGKDVELRCDPISGHTALYWYRQSLGQGLEFLIYFQGNSAPDKSGLPSDRFSAERTGGSVSTLTIQRTQQEDSAVYLCASSLAGTAKNIQYFGAGTRLSVL.

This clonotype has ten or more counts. CDR3 coding DNA: TGTGCCAGCACCCCCCCGAAGCGGGAGGGTAGCGAGCAGTACTTC. This sequence encodes CASTPPKREGSEQYF. The rearrangement joins TRBV7-8 to TRBJ2-7, with 10 nucleotides matching TRBD2. V trimming: 7 bases; J trimming: 6 bases; junction bases outside the gene matches: 12. The CDR3 contains 15 residues. CDR1 and CDR2 (germline): SGHVS, FQNEAQ.

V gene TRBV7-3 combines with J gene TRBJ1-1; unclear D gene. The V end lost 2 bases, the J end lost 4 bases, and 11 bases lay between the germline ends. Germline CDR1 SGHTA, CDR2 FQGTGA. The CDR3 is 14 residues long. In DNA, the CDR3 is TGTGCCAGCAGCTTATACCCTGGGATCACTGAAGCTTTCTTT. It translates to CASSLYPGITEAFF.

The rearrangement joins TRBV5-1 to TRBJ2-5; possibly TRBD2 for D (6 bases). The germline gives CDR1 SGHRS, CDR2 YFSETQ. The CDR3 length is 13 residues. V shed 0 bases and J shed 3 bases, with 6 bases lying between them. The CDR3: CASSLEREETQYF. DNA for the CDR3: TGCGCCAGCAGCTTGGAGCGGGAAGAGACCCAGTACTTC.

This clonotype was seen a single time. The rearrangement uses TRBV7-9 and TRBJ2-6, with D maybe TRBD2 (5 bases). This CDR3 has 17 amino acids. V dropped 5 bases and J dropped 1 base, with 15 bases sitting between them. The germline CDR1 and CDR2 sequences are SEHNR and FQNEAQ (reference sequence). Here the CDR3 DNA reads TGTGCCAGCAGCCTAATAGTCCGGGAATCTGGGGCCAACGTCCTGACTTTC. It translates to CASSLIVRESGANVLTF.

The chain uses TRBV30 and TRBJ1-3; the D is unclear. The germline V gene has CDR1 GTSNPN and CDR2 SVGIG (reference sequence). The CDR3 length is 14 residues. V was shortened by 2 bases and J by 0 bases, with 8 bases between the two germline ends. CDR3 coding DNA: TGTGCCTGGAGTCTATGGAGCTCTGGAAACACCATATATTTT. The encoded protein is CAWSLWSSGNTIYF.

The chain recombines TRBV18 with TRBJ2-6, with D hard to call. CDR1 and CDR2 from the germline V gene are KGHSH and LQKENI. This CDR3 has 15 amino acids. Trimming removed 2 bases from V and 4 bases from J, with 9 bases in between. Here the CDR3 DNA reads TGTGCCAGCTCACCAAGTCACCTCGGGGCCAACGTCCTGACTTTC. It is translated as CASSPSHLGANVLTF. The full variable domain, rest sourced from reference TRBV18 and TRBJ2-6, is NAGVMQNPRHLVRRRGQEARLRCSPMKGHSHVYWYRQLPEEGLKFMVYLQKENIIDESGMPKERFSAEFPKEGPSILRIQQVVRGDSAAYFCASSPSHLGANVLTFGAGSRLTVL.

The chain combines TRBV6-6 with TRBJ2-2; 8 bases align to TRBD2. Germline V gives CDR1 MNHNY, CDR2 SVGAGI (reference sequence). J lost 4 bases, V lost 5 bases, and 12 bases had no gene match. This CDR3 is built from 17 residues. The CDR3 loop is CASSPFGSGSTTGELFF. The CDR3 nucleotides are TGTGCCAGCAGTCCATTCGGGAGCGGGAGCACCACCGGGGAGCTGTTTTTT.

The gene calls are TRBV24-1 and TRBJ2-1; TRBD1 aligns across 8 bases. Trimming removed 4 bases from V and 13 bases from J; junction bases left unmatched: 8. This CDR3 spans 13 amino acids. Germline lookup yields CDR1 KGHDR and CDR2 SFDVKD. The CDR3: CATSDHTGGDQFF. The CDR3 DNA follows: TGTGCCACCAGTGACCACACAGGGGGTGATCAGTTCTTC.

The CDR3 is CATTEGTVYTDTQYF. The CDR3 nucleotides read TGTGCCACCACCGAGGGAACAGTCTACACAGATACGCAGTATTTT. The gene calls are TRBV24-1 and TRBJ2-3, with a tentative D call TRBD2 (5 bases). This CDR3 has 15 amino acids. V dropped 8 bases and J dropped 2 bases, with 16 bases sitting between them. In germline, CDR1 is KGHDR, CDR2 SFDVKD.

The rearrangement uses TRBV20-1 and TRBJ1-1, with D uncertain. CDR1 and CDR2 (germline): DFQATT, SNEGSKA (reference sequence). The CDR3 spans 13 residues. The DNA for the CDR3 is TGCAGCGCCAGATGGCAGACGATCACTGAAGCTTTCTTT. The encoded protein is CSARWQTITEAFF.

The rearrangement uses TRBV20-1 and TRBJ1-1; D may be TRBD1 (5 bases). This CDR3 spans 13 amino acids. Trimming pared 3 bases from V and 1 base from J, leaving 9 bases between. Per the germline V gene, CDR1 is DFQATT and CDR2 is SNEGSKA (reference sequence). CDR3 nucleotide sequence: TGCAGTGCTAGTATTCAGGGGAACACTGAAGCTTTCTTT. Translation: CSASIQGNTEAFF.

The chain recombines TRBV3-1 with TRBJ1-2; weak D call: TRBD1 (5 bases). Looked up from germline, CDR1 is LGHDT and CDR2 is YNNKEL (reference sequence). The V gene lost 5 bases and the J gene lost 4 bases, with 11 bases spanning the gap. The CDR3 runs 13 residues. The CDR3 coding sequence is TGTGCCAGCAGCACAGGTTCTTCCTATGGCTACACCTTC. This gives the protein CASSTGSSYGYTF.

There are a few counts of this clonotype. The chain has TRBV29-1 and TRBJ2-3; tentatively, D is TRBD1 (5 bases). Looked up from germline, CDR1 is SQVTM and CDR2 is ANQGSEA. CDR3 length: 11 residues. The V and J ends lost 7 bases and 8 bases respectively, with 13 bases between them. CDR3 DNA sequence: TGCAGCGGGGGCGAAGTGGCTACGCAGTATTTT. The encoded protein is CSGGEVATQYF.

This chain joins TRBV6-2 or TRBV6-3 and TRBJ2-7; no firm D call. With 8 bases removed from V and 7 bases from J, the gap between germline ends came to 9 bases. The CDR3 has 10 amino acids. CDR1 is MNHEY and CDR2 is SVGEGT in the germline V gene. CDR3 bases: TGTGCCAGCCTTGATGGGGAGCAGTACTTC. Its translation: CASLDGEQYF.

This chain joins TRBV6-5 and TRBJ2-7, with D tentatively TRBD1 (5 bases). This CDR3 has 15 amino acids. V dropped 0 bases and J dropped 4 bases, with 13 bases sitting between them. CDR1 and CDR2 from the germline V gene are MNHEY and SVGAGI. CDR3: CASSYSMGGAYEQYF. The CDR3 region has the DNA TGTGCCAGCAGTTACTCGATGGGTGGGGCATACGAGCAGTACTTC.

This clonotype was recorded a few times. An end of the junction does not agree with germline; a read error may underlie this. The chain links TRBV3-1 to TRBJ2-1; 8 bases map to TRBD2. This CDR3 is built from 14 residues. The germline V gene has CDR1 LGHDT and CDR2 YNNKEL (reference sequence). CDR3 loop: CASSLGFREGEELF. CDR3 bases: TGTGCCAGCAGCTTGGGGTTCCGGGAGGGTGAGGAACTCTTC.

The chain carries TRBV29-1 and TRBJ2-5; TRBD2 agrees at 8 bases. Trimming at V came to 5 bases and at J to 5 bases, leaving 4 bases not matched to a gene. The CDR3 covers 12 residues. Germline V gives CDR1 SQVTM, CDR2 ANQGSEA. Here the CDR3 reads CSVSSGGETQYF. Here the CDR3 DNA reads TGCAGCGTTAGCTCGGGGGGGGAGACCCAGTACTTC.

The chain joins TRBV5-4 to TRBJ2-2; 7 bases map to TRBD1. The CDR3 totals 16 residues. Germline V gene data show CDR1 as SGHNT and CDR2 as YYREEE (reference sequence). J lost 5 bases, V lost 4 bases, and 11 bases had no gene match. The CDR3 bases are TGTGCCAGCAGCGGGTTCCGACAGGGAAGAACCGGGGAGCTGTTTTTT. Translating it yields CASSGFRQGRTGELFF.

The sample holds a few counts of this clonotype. DNA for the CDR3: TGTGCCAGCAGTTTTCGCAGGGTCACTGAAGCTTTCTTT. Encoded protein: CASSFRRVTEAFF. V and J are TRBV12-3 or TRBV12-4 and TRBJ1-1; TRBD1 is a possible D gene (5 bases). This CDR3 is 13 amino acids long. V lost 3 bases and J lost 4, with 9 bases in between.

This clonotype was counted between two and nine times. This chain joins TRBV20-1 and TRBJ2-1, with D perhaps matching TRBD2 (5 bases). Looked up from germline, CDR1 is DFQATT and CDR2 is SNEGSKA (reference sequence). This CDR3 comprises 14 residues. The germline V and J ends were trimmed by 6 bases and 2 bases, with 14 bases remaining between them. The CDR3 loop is CSANREFTYNEQFF. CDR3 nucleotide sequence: TGCAGTGCGAATCGGGAATTCACCTACAATGAGCAGTTCTTC.

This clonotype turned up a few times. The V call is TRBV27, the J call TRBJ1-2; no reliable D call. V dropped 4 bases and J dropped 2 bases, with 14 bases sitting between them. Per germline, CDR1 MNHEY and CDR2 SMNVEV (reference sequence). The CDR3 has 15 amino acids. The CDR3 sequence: CASSSRRALNYGYTF. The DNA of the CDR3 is TGTGCCAGCAGTTCCAGACGGGCCCTCAACTATGGCTACACCTTC.

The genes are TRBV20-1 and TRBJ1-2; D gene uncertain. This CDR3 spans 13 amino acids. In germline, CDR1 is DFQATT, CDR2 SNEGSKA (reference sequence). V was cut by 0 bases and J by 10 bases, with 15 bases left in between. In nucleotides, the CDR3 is TGCAGTGCTAGAGATCAAGGGCCTGGTGACTACACCTTC. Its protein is CSARDQGPGDYTF.

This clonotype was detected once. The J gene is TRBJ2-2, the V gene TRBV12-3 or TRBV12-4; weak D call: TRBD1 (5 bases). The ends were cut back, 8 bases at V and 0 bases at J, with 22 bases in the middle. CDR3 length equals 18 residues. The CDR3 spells CASHETVARTPNTGELFF. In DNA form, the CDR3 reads TGTGCCAGCCACGAAACGGTCGCTAGGACACCGAACACCGGGGAGCTGTTTTTT.

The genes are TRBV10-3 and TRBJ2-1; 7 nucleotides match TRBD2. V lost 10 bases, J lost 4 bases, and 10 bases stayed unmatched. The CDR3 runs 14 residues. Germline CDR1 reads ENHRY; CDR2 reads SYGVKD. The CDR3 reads CATSRDYLYNEQFF. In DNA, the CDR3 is TGTGCCACCAGCCGGGACTATTTGTACAATGAGCAGTTCTTC.

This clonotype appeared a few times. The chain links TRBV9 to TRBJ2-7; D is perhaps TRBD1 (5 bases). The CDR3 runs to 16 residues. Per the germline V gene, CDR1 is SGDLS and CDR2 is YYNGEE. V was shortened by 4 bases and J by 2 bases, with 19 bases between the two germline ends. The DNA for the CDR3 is TGTGCCAGCAGCTCTCCAGAAACAGGTGGGGCCTACGAGCAGTACTTC. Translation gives CASSSPETGGAYEQYF.